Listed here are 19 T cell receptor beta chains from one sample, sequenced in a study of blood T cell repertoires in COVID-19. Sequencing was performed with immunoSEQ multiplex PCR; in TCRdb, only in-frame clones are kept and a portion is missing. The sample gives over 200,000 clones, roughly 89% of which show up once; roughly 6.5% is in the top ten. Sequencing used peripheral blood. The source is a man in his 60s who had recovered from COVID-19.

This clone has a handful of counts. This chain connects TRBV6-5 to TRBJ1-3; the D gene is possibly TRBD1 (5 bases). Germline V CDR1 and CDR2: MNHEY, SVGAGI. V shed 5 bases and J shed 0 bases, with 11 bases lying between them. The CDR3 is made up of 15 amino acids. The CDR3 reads CASSPTGRSGNTIYF. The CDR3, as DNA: TGTGCCAGCAGTCCAACAGGTCGCTCTGGAAACACCATATATTTT.

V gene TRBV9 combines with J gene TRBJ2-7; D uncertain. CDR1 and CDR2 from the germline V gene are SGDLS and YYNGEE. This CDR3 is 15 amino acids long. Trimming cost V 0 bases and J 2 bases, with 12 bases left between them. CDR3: CASSVGSLSTYEQYF. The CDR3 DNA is TGTGCCAGCAGCGTAGGGTCTCTCTCTACCTACGAGCAGTACTTC.

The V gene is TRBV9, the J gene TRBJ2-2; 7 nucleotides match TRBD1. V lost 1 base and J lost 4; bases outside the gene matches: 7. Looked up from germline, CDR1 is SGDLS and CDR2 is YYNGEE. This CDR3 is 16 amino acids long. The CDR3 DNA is TGTGCCAGCAGCGTAAGGGGGCTAGGAGGCACCGGGGAGCTGTTTTTT. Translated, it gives CASSVRGLGGTGELFF.

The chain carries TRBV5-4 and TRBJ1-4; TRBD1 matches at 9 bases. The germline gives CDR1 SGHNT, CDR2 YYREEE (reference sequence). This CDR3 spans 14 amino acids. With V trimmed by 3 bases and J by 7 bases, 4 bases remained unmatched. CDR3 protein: CASSWTGAAEKLFF. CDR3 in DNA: TGTGCCAGCAGCTGGACAGGGGCGGCTGAAAAACTGTTTTTT.

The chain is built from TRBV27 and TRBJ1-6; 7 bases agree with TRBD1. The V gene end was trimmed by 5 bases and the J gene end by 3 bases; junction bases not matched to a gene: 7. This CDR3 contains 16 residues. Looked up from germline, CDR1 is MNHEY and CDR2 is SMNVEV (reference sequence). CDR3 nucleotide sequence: TGTGCCAGCAGTCGGGACAGCCTAGGCTATAATTCACCCCTCCACTTT. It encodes CASSRDSLGYNSPLHF.

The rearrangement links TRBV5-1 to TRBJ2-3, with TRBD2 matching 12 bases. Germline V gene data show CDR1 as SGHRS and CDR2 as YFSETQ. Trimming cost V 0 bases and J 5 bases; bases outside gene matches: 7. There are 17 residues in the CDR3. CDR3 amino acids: CASSLGASGRAGDTQYF. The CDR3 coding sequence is TGCGCCAGCAGCTTGGGGGCTAGCGGGAGGGCCGGAGATACGCAGTATTTT.

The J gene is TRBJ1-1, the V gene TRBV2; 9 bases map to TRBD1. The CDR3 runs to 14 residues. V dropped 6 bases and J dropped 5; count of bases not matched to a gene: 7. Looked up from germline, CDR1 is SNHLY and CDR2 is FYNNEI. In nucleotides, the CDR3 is TGTGCCAGCAGGGAGACAGGGGGTCGAACTGAAGCTTTCTTT. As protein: CASRETGGRTEAFF.

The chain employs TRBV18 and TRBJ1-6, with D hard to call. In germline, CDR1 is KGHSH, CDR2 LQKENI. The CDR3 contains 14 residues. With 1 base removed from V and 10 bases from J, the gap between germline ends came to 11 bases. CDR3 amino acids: CASSPQRVGSPLHF. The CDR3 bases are TGTGCCAGCTCACCACAACGGGTAGGATCACCCCTCCACTTT.

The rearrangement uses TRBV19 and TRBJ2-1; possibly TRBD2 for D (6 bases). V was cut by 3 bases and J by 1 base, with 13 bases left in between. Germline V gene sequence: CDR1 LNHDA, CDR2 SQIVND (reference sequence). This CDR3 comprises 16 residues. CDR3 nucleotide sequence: TGTGCCAGTAGTATGGGGGGAGGCCCATCCTACAATGAGCAGTTCTTC. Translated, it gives CASSMGGGPSYNEQFF. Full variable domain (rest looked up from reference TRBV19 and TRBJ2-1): DGGITQSPKYLFRKEGQNVTLSCEQNLNHDAMYWYRQDPGQGLRLIYYSQIVNDFQKGDIAEGYSVSREKKESFPLTVTSAQKNPTAFYLCASSMGGGPSYNEQFFGPGTRLTVL.

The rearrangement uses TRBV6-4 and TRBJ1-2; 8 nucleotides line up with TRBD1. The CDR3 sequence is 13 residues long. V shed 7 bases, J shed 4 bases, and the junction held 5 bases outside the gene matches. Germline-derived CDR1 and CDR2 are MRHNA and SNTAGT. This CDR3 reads CASKATGGYGYTF. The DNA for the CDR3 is TGTGCCAGCAAGGCCACAGGGGGCTATGGCTACACCTTC.

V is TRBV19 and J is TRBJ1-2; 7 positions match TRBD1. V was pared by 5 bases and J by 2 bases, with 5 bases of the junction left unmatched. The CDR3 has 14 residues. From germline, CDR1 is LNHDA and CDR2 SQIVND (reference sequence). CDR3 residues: CASSHQGVNYGYTF. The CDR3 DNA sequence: TGTGCCAGTAGTCATCAGGGGGTAAACTATGGCTACACCTTC.

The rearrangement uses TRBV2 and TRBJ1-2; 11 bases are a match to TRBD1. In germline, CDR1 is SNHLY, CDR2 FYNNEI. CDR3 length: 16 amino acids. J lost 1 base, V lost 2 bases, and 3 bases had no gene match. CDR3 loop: CASSERTGGDNYGYTF. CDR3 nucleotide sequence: TGTGCCAGCAGTGAAAGGACAGGGGGCGATAACTATGGCTACACCTTC.

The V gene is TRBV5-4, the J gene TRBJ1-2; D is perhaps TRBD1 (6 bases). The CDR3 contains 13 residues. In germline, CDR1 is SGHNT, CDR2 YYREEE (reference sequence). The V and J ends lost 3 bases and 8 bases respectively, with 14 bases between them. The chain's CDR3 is CASSSTGFGGYTF. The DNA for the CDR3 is TGTGCCAGCAGCTCGACAGGTTTTGGAGGCTACACCTTC.

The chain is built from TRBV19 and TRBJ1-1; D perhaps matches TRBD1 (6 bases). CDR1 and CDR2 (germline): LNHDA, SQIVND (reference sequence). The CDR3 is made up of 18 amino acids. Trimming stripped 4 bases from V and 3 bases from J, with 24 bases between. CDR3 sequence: CASSTPGGTQARHTEAFF. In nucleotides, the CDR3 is TGTGCCAGTAGTACCCCCGGTGGGACACAAGCTAGACACACTGAAGCTTTCTTT.

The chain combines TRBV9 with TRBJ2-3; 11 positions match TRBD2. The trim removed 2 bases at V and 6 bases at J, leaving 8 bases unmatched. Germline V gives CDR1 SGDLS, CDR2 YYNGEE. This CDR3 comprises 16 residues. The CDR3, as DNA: TGTGCCAGCAGCGTGTTAGCGGGGGGGCTGGGGGATACGCAGTATTTT. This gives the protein CASSVLAGGLGDTQYF.

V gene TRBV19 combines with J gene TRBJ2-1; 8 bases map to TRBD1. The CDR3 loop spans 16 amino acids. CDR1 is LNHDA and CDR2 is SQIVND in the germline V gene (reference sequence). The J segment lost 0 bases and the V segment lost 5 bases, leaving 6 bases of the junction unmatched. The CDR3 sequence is CASSLYQGASYNEQFF. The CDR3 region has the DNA TGTGCCAGTAGTCTCTATCAGGGGGCCTCCTACAATGAGCAGTTCTTC.

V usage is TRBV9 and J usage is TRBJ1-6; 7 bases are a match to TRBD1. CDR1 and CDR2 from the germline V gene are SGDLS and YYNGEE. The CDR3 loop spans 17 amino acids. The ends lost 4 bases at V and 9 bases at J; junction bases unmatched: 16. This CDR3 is CASSPRTGWGDISPLHF. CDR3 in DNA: TGTGCCAGCAGCCCCCGGACAGGTTGGGGGGATATTTCACCCCTCCACTTT.

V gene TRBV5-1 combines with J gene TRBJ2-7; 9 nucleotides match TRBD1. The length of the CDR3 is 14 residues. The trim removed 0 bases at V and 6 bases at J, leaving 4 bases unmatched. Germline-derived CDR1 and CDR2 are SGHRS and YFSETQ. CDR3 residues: CASSLGTGVGEQYF. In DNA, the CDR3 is TGCGCCAGCAGCTTGGGGACAGGGGTCGGCGAGCAGTACTTC.

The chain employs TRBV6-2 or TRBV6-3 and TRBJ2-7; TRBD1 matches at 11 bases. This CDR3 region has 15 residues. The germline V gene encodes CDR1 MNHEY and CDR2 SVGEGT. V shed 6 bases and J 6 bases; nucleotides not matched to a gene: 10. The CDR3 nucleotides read TGTGCCAGCAGCCCCGGGGACAGGGGGTTTTCCGAGCAGTACTTC. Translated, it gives CASSPGDRGFSEQYF.